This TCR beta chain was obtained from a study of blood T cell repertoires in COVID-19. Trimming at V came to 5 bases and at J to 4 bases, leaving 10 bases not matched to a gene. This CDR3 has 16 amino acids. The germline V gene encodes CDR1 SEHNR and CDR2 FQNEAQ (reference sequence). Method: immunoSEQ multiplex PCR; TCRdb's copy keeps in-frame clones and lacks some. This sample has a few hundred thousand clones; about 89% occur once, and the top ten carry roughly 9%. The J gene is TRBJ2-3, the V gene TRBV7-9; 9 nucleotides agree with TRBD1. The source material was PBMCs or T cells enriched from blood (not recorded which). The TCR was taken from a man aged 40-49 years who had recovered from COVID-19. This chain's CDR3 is CASSPRPGQGSDTQYF. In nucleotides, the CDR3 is TGTGCCAGCAGCCCAAGACCGGGACAGGGCTCAGATACGCAGTATTTT. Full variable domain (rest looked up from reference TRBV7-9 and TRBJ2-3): DTGVSQNPRHKITKRGQNVTFRCDPISEHNRLYWYRQTLGQGPEFLTYFQNEAQLEKSRLLSDRFSAERPKGSFSTLEIQRTEQGDSAMYLCASSPRPGQGSDTQYFGPGTRLTVL.